A single sample gave rise to the 29 T cell receptor beta chains below, sequenced in a study of shared clonotypes between healthy human individuals (dated by TCRdb to about 2020). The receptor library was made with the immunoSEQ multiplex PCR assay. The table comes from immuneACCESS by way of TCRdb, which keeps in-frame sequences with V and J called. Part of the clones is missing from these tables; in studies checked, under half for an unresolved V gene and the rest for unknown reasons. The sample table lists 2 million to 2.5 million clones, 80% to 95% of them with a count of one. The biggest ten clones account for around 0.38% of the sample. Sequenced material: naive CD4+ T cells from PBMCs. This specimen's cell subset or site label, per the study, means: CD45RA+ positively selected. The receptors stem from a man younger than 30 in good health. Some clones in this sample may be carry-over from other donors' samples.

This chain links TRBV7-7 with TRBJ2-5; 11 nucleotides align to TRBD2. The V and J ends lost 4 bases and 1 base, in that order; junction bases with no gene match: 8. The CDR3 sequence is 17 residues long. Germline CDR1 reads SSHAT; CDR2 reads FNYEAQ (reference sequence). CDR3 sequence: CASSSGDTSGGQETQYF. The CDR3, as DNA: TGTGCCAGCAGCTCGGGAGACACTAGCGGGGGCCAAGAGACCCAGTACTTC.

This rearrangement joins TRBV11-2 to TRBJ2-1, with D tentatively TRBD1 or TRBD2 (5 bases each). Germline loops: CDR1 SGHAT, CDR2 FQNNGV. The CDR3 is made up of 16 amino acids. Trimming removed 5 bases at V and 2 bases at J, with 16 bases between. CDR3 coding DNA: TGTGCCAGCAGCCCGATCCGGGGCAGTGCCTACAATGAGCAGTTCTTC. Translating it yields CASSPIRGSAYNEQFF. Variable domain in full (rest from reference TRBV11-2 and TRBJ2-1): EAGVAQSPRYKIIEKRQSVAFWCNPISGHATLYWYQQILGQGPKLLIQFQNNGVVDDSQLPKDRFSAERLKGVDSTLKIQPAKLEDSAVYLCASSPIRGSAYNEQFFGPGTRLTVL.

The V gene is TRBV18, the J gene TRBJ1-3, with D perhaps matching TRBD1 (5 bases). The germline V gene has CDR1 KGHSH and CDR2 LQKENI. The CDR3 is made up of 14 amino acids. Between the trimmed V and J ends, which lost 3 bases and 0 bases, there was a span of 6 bases. The CDR3 region is CASSPDTSGNTIYF. CDR3 coding DNA: TGTGCCAGCTCACCGGACACCTCTGGAAACACCATATATTTT.

The CDR3 DNA follows: TGTGCCAGCAGTGAGACAGGGAAGTCCTACAATGAGCAGTTCTTC. Protein: CASSETGKSYNEQFF. V usage is TRBV2 and J usage is TRBJ2-1; 7 nucleotides agree with TRBD1. Per germline, CDR1 SNHLY and CDR2 FYNNEI. This CDR3 is 15 amino acids long. The V gene end was trimmed by 3 bases and the J gene end by 1 base; junction bases not matched to a gene: 3.

This clone was picked up a small number of times. This rearrangement joins TRBV6-6 to TRBJ1-2; 8 bases fit TRBD1. CDR3 length: 13 amino acids. Germline V gene sequence: CDR1 MNHNY, CDR2 SVGAGI (reference sequence). The V gene end was trimmed by 6 bases and the J gene end by 7 bases; junction bases not matched to a gene: 7. This CDR3 is CASSGQGISGYTF. The DNA for the CDR3 is TGTGCCAGCAGCGGACAGGGTATCAGTGGCTACACCTTC.

The J gene is TRBJ2-6, the V gene TRBV6-1; 7 bases align to TRBD2. The CDR3 consists of 17 residues. The germline CDR1 and CDR2 sequences are MNHNS and SASEGT. V shed 7 bases, J shed 1 base, and the junction held 10 bases outside the gene matches. CDR3 nucleotides: TGTGCCAGCACCGAAGCGGGGCGCAATTCTGGGGCCAACGTCCTGACTTTC. Translating gives CASTEAGRNSGANVLTF.

This chain connects TRBV28 to TRBJ1-2, with a possible D match to TRBD1 (5 bases). The CDR3 length is 15 residues. Trimming shortened V by 2 bases and J by 8 bases, and 18 bases separated the two germline ends. The germline gives CDR1 MDHEN, CDR2 SYDVKM. The chain's CDR3 is CASSLPQRGSGGYTF. The CDR3 DNA sequence: TGTGCCAGCAGTTTACCCCAACGGGGGTCGGGAGGCTACACCTTC.

V usage is TRBV9 and J usage is TRBJ2-2; TRBD2 matches at 7 bases. V was pared by 4 bases and J by 0 bases, with 3 bases of the junction left unmatched. Germline V gives CDR1 SGDLS, CDR2 YYNGEE. This CDR3 is built from 15 residues. CDR3 bases: TGTGCCAGCAGCCCGACTAGCACGAACACCGGGGAGCTGTTTTTT. Its protein is CASSPTSTNTGELFF.

This clone was detected a few times. This chain uses TRBV2 with TRBJ2-6, with D maybe TRBD1 (6 bases). Germline values: CDR1 SNHLY, CDR2 FYNNEI. CDR3 size: 15 residues. Trimming took off 4 bases at V and 4 bases at J, with 11 bases between the two ends. Here the CDR3 DNA reads TGTGCCAGCAGTGGATGGGGGCGCGGGGCCAACGTCCTGACTTTC. It translates to CASSGWGRGANVLTF.

This sequence joins TRBV5-1 and TRBJ2-5; maybe TRBD2 (5 bases). Trimming removed 3 bases from V and 4 bases from J, with 10 bases in between. This CDR3 region has 13 residues. Germline CDR1 and CDR2: SGHRS and YFSETQ. CDR3 nucleotide sequence: TGCGCCAGCAGCTCGTTTGCGGGAGAGACCCAGTACTTC. Amino acid sequence: CASSSFAGETQYF.

Concerning this clone: Other DNA sequences in this specimen translate into the identical CDR3. This chain joins TRBV6-5 and TRBJ1-2; a weak D match, TRBD1 (5 bases). The CDR3 has 14 residues. Germline assignment: CDR1 MNHEY and CDR2 SVGAGI. V lost 0 bases and J lost 3, with 8 bases in between. The CDR3: CASSYSGGDYGYTF. DNA of the CDR3: TGTGCCAGCAGTTACTCTGGGGGTGACTATGGCTACACCTTC.

V is TRBV28 and J is TRBJ2-1; 8 bases fit TRBD2. The CDR3 sequence is 14 residues long. The germline V gene encodes CDR1 MDHEN and CDR2 SYDVKM. After removal of 5 bases from V and 7 bases from J, the junction contained 7 bases not matched to a gene. In DNA, the CDR3 is TGTGCCAGCAGTCCGAGACTAGCGATTAATGAGCAGTTCTTC. As protein: CASSPRLAINEQFF.

This clone turned up a few times. The chain links TRBV5-1 to TRBJ1-5, with TRBD1 matching 8 bases. Germline values: CDR1 SGHRS, CDR2 YFSETQ. The V and J ends lost 9 bases and 2 bases, in that order; junction bases with no gene match: 16. This CDR3 has 17 amino acids. DNA of the CDR3: TGCGCCATCCTATGTACGGGCAGGGGGCGCGGCAATCAGCCCCAGCATTTT. Protein product: CAILCTGRGRGNQPQHF.

The rearrangement uses TRBV7-2 and TRBJ2-3, with TRBD1 matching 7 bases. With 5 bases clipped from V and 2 bases from J, the junction kept 13 bases outside the gene matches. The CDR3 sequence is 17 residues long. CDR1 and CDR2 from the germline V gene are SGHTA and FQGNSA. CDR3 in DNA: TGTGCCAGCAGCCGCGGTACCGGGACAGTCCTCACAGATACGCAGTATTTT. This gives the protein CASSRGTGTVLTDTQYF.

This clone was counted once. The chain uses TRBV28 and TRBJ2-5, with TRBD1 matching 7 bases. J was trimmed by 3 bases and V by 6 bases; bases with no gene match: 7. The CDR3 runs to 14 residues. The germline V gene has CDR1 MDHEN and CDR2 SYDVKM. The CDR3 is CASRHLGTEETQYF. CDR3 sequence (DNA): TGTGCCAGCAGACACCTCGGGACAGAAGAGACCCAGTACTTC.

This clone came up once. The chain has TRBV5-1 and TRBJ2-7, with D perhaps matching TRBD2 (7 bases). The CDR3 extends over 15 amino acids. Trimming left V 6 bases short and J 2 bases short, with 18 bases between. CDR1 and CDR2 (germline): SGHRS, YFSETQ. CDR3: CASNEGGTRTYEQYF. CDR3 nucleotides: TGCGCCAGCAACGAGGGGGGGACGCGAACCTACGAGCAGTACTTC.

CDR3 DNA: TGTGCCAGCAGCGTCACCGGACAGGGGGAGACCCAGTACTTC. Translating gives CASSVTGQGETQYF. V and J are TRBV7-3 and TRBJ2-5, with 9 bases matching TRBD1. CDR3 size: 14 residues. V shed 5 bases and J 5 bases; nucleotides not matched to a gene: 6. Germline V gene sequence: CDR1 SGHTA, CDR2 FQGTGA.

J is TRBJ1-1 and V is TRBV5-4, with D tentatively TRBD1 (5 bases). The germline V and J ends were trimmed by 5 bases and 4 bases, with 15 bases remaining between them. Germline V CDR1 and CDR2: SGHNT, YYREEE (reference sequence). CDR3 length equals 14 residues. The CDR3 nucleotides read TGTGCCAGCAGTCGGGCTGGGGCGCGCACTGAAGCTTTCTTT. This translates into CASSRAGARTEAFF.

V gene TRBV9 combines with J gene TRBJ2-7, with D tentatively TRBD2 (6 bases). Germline lookup yields CDR1 SGDLS and CDR2 YYNGEE. CDR3 length: 15 residues. Trimming took off 2 bases at V and 4 bases at J, with 16 bases between the two ends. The CDR3, as DNA: TGTGCCAGCAGCGTCGCTAGCGATCCCGCTTACGAGCAGTACTTC. Encoded protein: CASSVASDPAYEQYF.

The chain combines TRBV28 with TRBJ2-3; D may be TRBD2 (5 bases). Germline CDR1 MDHEN, CDR2 SYDVKM. Trimming took off 1 base at V and 2 bases at J, with 13 bases between the two ends. The CDR3 is made up of 16 amino acids. DNA for the CDR3: TGTGCCAGCAGTTTATTCGGAGGTGGGCACACAGATACGCAGTATTTT. Protein product: CASSLFGGGHTDTQYF.

The chain couples TRBV23-1 to TRBJ2-7; 9 positions agree with TRBD1. TRBV23-1 counts as an open reading frame of uncertain function. J lost 2 bases, V lost 3 bases, and 17 bases had no gene match. The CDR3 is 19 residues long. CDR3 sequence (DNA): TGCGCCAGCAGTCACCCCCCACACCTCTCCGGGACAGGGACCTACGAGCAGTACTTC. Protein: CASSHPPHLSGTGTYEQYF.

The CDR3 coding sequence is TGTGCCAGCCCTACGGGCAGCTCGAACACCGGGGAGCTGTTTTTT. Protein sequence: CASPTGSSNTGELFF. The chain recombines TRBV18 with TRBJ2-2, with unresolved D. This CDR3 region has 15 residues. Trimming took off 8 bases at V and 0 bases at J, with 13 bases between the two ends. Germline V gene lookup returns CDR1 KGHSH and CDR2 LQKENI.

The J gene is TRBJ2-3, the V gene TRBV18; D may correspond to TRBD1 or TRBD2 (5 bases each). In germline, CDR1 is KGHSH, CDR2 LQKENI. V lost 6 bases, J lost 2 bases, and 15 bases lay in between. The CDR3 sequence is 15 residues long. The CDR3 loop reads CASSQRDLSTDTQYF. In DNA, the CDR3 is TGTGCCAGCTCCCAACGGGACCTTTCCACAGATACGCAGTATTTT.

The rearrangement links TRBV27 to TRBJ2-3; a weak D match, TRBD1 (6 bases). The CDR3 has 13 amino acids. V was cut by 3 bases and J by 7 bases, with 11 bases left in between. CDR1 and CDR2 from the germline V gene are MNHEY and SMNVEV (reference sequence). CDR3 nucleotide sequence: TGTGCCAGCAGTTTTACAGGGTCTAATACGCAGTATTTT. This encodes CASSFTGSNTQYF.

The chain links TRBV6-1 to TRBJ1-4; D might be TRBD1 (5 bases). Trimming shortened V by 8 bases and J by 5 bases, and 18 bases separated the two germline ends. The CDR3 spans 15 residues. The germline CDR1 and CDR2 sequences are MNHNS and SASEGT. The CDR3 DNA is TGTGCCAGCGGGCGGAGGGTTGCAGGGAATGAAAAACTGTTTTTT. Residues: CASGRRVAGNEKLFF.

V gene TRBV5-1 combines with J gene TRBJ2-5; D possibly corresponds to TRBD1 (5 bases). V lost 4 bases and J lost 2, with 9 bases in between. CDR1 is SGHRS and CDR2 is YFSETQ in the germline V gene. CDR3 length: 13 residues. The CDR3 region is CASSQQVQETQYF. Here the CDR3 DNA reads TGCGCCAGCAGCCAACAGGTGCAAGAGACCCAGTACTTC.

The chain combines TRBV9 with TRBJ1-1; D is possibly TRBD1 (5 bases). Germline V gene data show CDR1 as SGDLS and CDR2 as YYNGEE. V was pared by 4 bases and J by 3 bases, with 13 bases between. The CDR3 covers 14 residues. The CDR3 spells CASSTRAVDTEAFF. In DNA, the CDR3 is TGTGCCAGCAGCACCAGGGCGGTGGACACTGAAGCTTTCTTT.

This clone was observed once. The chain employs TRBV7-6 and TRBJ2-1; 10 bases fit TRBD2. Germline CDR1 SGHVS, CDR2 FNYEAQ. The CDR3 loop spans 16 amino acids. V trimming: 2 bases; J trimming: 5 bases; junction bases outside the gene matches: 6. CDR3 loop: CASSLPPGTSDNEQFF. CDR3 in DNA: TGTGCCAGCAGCTTACCCCCCGGGACTAGCGACAATGAGCAGTTCTTC.

The chain joins TRBV11-1 to TRBJ2-3; D remains ambiguous. Germline lookup yields CDR1 SGHAT and CDR2 FQDESV (reference sequence). This CDR3 region has 15 residues. Trimming stripped 5 bases from V and 0 bases from J, with 12 bases between. DNA of the CDR3: TGTGCCAGCAGCCCTACGTTAGCCAGCACAGATACGCAGTATTTT. This encodes CASSPTLASTDTQYF.